The 20 T cell receptor beta chains given below trace back to one sample, sequenced in a study of T-cell reconstitution after alpha-beta-depleted transplantation in children. Library preparation (for TCRbeta) was performed with unique molecular identifiers. TCRdb re-analysed the PCR reads in MiXCR, keeping a single row per CDR3 protein. The sample includes 60,000 to 80,000 distinct CDR3 sequences, approximately 7.3% seen only once; the top ten take over 2.5%. The sequencing used PBMCs from the stem cell graft donor, collected from the stem cell graft. All receptors come from a human donor who donated a stem cell graft to a child with acute lymphoblastic leukemia.

The sample holds a few counts of this clonotype. This rearrangement joins TRBV2 to TRBJ1-1; no clear D. V lost 4 bases, J lost 0 bases, and 12 bases lay in between. The CDR3 consists of 15 residues. In germline, CDR1 is SNHLY, CDR2 FYNNEI. CDR3 DNA sequence: TGTGCCAGCAGTGTCAGGACGGGAATGAACACTGAAGCTTTCTTT. Amino acid sequence: CASSVRTGMNTEAFF. Full variable domain (outside the CDR3, taken from reference TRBV2 and TRBJ1-1): EPEVTQTPSHQVTQMGQEVILRCVPISNHLYFYWYRQILGQKVEFLVSFYNNEISEKSEIFDDQFSVERPDGSNFTLKIRSTKLEDSAMYFCASSVRTGMNTEAFFGQGTRLTVV.

This chain joins TRBV7-2 and TRBJ2-1; 9 positions match TRBD2. The CDR3 loop spans 17 amino acids. The germline V gene has CDR1 SGHTA and CDR2 FQGNSA. V shed 1 base, J shed 7 bases, and the junction held 11 bases outside the gene matches. The CDR3 DNA reads as TGTGCCAGCAGCTTAGTTCCAGGAGGGACTAGCAAGAATGAGCAGTTCTTC. It yields the protein CASSLVPGGTSKNEQFF.

This clonotype was seen more than once but under ten times. The chain carries TRBV5-1 and TRBJ2-2; weak D call: TRBD1 (6 bases). The ends were cut back, 3 bases at V and 5 bases at J, with 14 bases in the middle. The CDR3 spans 15 residues. Per the germline V gene, CDR1 is SGHRS and CDR2 is YFSETQ. Here the CDR3 reads CASSWGQGETGELFF. DNA of the CDR3: TGCGCCAGCAGCTGGGGGCAGGGCGAAACCGGGGAGCTGTTTTTT. The complete variable domain, with remaining parts taken from reference TRBV5-1 and TRBJ2-2, reads KAGVTQTPRYLIKTRGQQVTLSCSPISGHRSVSWYQQTPGQGLQFLFEYFSETQRNKGNFPGRFSGRQFSNSRSEMNVSTLELGDSALYLCASSWGQGETGELFFGEGSRLTVL.

This clonotype was found many times. This chain connects TRBV7-2 to TRBJ2-7, with a possible D match to TRBD2 (6 bases). CDR1 is SGHTA and CDR2 is FQGNSA in the germline V gene. Trimming removed 2 bases from V and 2 bases from J, with 19 bases in between. The CDR3 runs to 17 residues. The CDR3, as DNA: TGTGCCAGCAGCTTAAATGGGGGAGGCGGACGAACCTACGAGCAGTACTTC. This codes for CASSLNGGGGRTYEQYF.

The chain carries TRBV3-1 and TRBJ2-3, with a weak D call TRBD2 (6 bases). The V gene's germline CDR1 is LGHDT and CDR2 YNNKEL (reference sequence). V was clipped by 11 bases and J by 0 bases, with 27 bases between them. The CDR3 loop spans 18 amino acids. The chain's CDR3 is CACCQDSRGYSSTDTQYF. The CDR3 nucleotides are TGTGCCTGCTGCCAAGATTCACGGGGGTATTCTAGCACAGATACGCAGTATTTT.

This clonotype has ten or more counts. The CDR3 loop reads CASSPWGRAEQYF. CDR3 nucleotide sequence: TGTGCCAGCAGCCCCTGGGGGAGGGCCGAGCAGTACTTC. The rearrangement joins TRBV13 to TRBJ2-7; 7 bases are a match to TRBD2. There are 13 residues in the CDR3. Germline assignment: CDR1 PRHDT and CDR2 FYEKMQ (reference sequence). V trimming: 5 bases; J trimming: 6 bases; junction bases outside the gene matches: 7.

The rearrangement uses TRBV5-1 and TRBJ2-1; tentative D call: TRBD1 (6 bases). The CDR3 runs to 12 residues. Per germline, CDR1 SGHRS and CDR2 YFSETQ. Trimming removed 5 bases from V and 7 bases from J, with 10 bases in between. In DNA, the CDR3 is TGCGCCAGCAGGGATACAGGGAATGAGCAGTTCTTC. Translation gives CASRDTGNEQFF.

This clonotype appeared many times. The chain joins TRBV11-2 to TRBJ2-7; 9 bases are a match to TRBD1. This CDR3 spans 18 amino acids. The V gene's germline CDR1 is SGHAT and CDR2 FQNNGV. Trimming cost V 1 base and J 1 base; bases outside gene matches: 11. The CDR3 reads CASSLGSTGGTLSYEQYF. CDR3 in DNA: TGTGCCAGCAGCTTAGGATCGACAGGGGGTACCCTTTCCTACGAGCAGTACTTC.

In its sample, this clonotype was seen many times. J is TRBJ1-3 and V is TRBV5-1; TRBD1 agrees at 7 bases. The CDR3 runs 15 residues. The J segment lost 4 bases and the V segment lost 0 bases, leaving 4 bases of the junction unmatched. CDR1 and CDR2 from the germline V gene are SGHRS and YFSETQ. CDR3: CASSLDRGPGNTIYF. CDR3 nucleotide sequence: TGCGCCAGCAGCTTGGACAGGGGACCGGGAAACACCATATATTTT. The full variable domain, rest sourced from reference TRBV5-1 and TRBJ1-3, is KAGVTQTPRYLIKTRGQQVTLSCSPISGHRSVSWYQQTPGQGLQFLFEYFSETQRNKGNFPGRFSGRQFSNSRSEMNVSTLELGDSALYLCASSLDRGPGNTIYFGEGSWLTVV.

This clonotype was observed at least ten times. The gene calls are TRBV11-2 and TRBJ2-3; D possibly corresponds to TRBD1 (5 bases). Trimming cost V 6 bases and J 4 bases, with 5 bases left between them. CDR1 and CDR2 from the germline V gene are SGHAT and FQNNGV. The CDR3 covers 11 residues. The CDR3 loop is CASRGADTQYF. For the CDR3, the DNA is TGTGCCAGCAGAGGGGCAGATACGCAGTATTTT.

This chain joins TRBV9 and TRBJ2-2, with 8 nucleotides matching TRBD1. The germline V gene encodes CDR1 SGDLS and CDR2 YYNGEE. V shed 2 bases and J 1 base; nucleotides not matched to a gene: 7. The CDR3 contains 17 residues. Written as DNA, the CDR3 is TGTGCCAGCAGCGTCCCCAGGGGGCAGGTGAACACCGGGGAGCTGTTTTTT. Its translation: CASSVPRGQVNTGELFF.

This clonotype was seen at least ten times. It is unclear where the CDR3 begins or ends on the DNA, so no DNA is shown, and the CDR3 is as TCRdb lists it. The CDR3 sequence: CASSSVDTMSSSSREQFF. The chain has TRBV28 and TRBJ2-1. CDR1 and CDR2 from the germline V gene are MDHEN and SYDVKM. Counting both end residues, the CDR3 totals 18 amino acids.

Ten or more counts support this clonotype. The CDR3 loop reads CASSQDPGGTTNEKLFF. As DNA, the CDR3 is TGCGCCAGCAGCCAAGATCCAGGGGGAACAACTAATGAAAAACTGTTTTTT. This rearrangement joins TRBV4-3 to TRBJ1-4; TRBD1 matches at 7 bases. Losses at the gene ends were 0 bases for V and 0 bases for J; bases not matched to a gene: 4. The length of the CDR3 is 17 residues. The germline gives CDR1 LGHNA, CDR2 YSLEER.

This clonotype was seen repeatedly, ten times or more. The chain is built from TRBV11-2 and TRBJ1-3; possibly TRBD1 for D (5 bases). The CDR3 extends over 16 amino acids. The germline gives CDR1 SGHAT, CDR2 FQNNGV. Trimming took off 3 bases at V and 0 bases at J, with 12 bases between the two ends. The CDR3 region is CASSFRGKSSGNTIYF. The DNA for the CDR3 is TGTGCCAGCAGCTTTCGGGGGAAAAGCTCTGGAAACACCATATATTTT.

This clonotype was seen repeatedly, ten times or more. The chain uses TRBV5-5 and TRBJ2-2, with a possible D match to TRBD2 (6 bases). Germline V gene data show CDR1 as SGHKS and CDR2 as YYEKEE (reference sequence). There are 13 residues in the CDR3. The V end was cut by 4 bases, the J end by 6 bases, with 10 bases between. The CDR3 spells CASSRGTAGELFF. CDR3 nucleotide sequence: TGTGCCAGCAGCCGAGGGACTGCCGGGGAGCTGTTTTTT.

This clonotype has a count of ten or more. The chain recombines TRBV19 with TRBJ1-1; tentatively, D is TRBD1 (6 bases). The CDR3 covers 15 residues. Trimming pared 8 bases from V and 3 bases from J, leaving 19 bases between. CDR1 and CDR2 (germline): LNHDA, SQIVND (reference sequence). CDR3 residues: CASAPTRGDDTEAFF. The CDR3 DNA sequence: TGTGCCAGTGCCCCGACGAGGGGGGATGACACTGAAGCTTTCTTT. Supplemented by reference TRBV19 and TRBJ1-1, the full variable domain reads DGGITQSPKYLFRKEGQNVTLSCEQNLNHDAMYWYRQDPGQGLRLIYYSQIVNDFQKGDIAEGYSVSREKKESFPLTVTSAQKNPTAFYLCASAPTRGDDTEAFFGQGTRLTVV.

This clonotype was counted ten times or more. One end of the junction does not line up with germline, which may come from a read error. The CDR3 coding sequence is TGTGCCAGCAGCCAAGGACAGGGCAATCACCCCCAGCATTTT. As protein: CASSQGQGNHPQHF. This chain joins TRBV4-2 and TRBJ1-5, with 7 bases that match TRBD1. The CDR3 is 14 amino acids. CDR1 LGHNA and CDR2 YNFKEQ come from the germline V gene.

V is TRBV12-3 or TRBV12-4 and J is TRBJ2-6; 10 positions agree with TRBD1. V lost 0 bases and J lost 11; bases outside the gene matches: 1. The CDR3 totals 14 residues. The DNA of the CDR3 is TGTGCCAGCAGTTTAGCGGGACAGGGGTACGTCCTGACTTTC. It is translated as CASSLAGQGYVLTF.

This clonotype has just a few counts. V usage is TRBV29-1 and J usage is TRBJ2-4, with D uncertain. Germline values: CDR1 SQVTM, CDR2 ANQGSEA. The CDR3 is 12 residues long. V was trimmed by 6 bases and J by 0 bases, leaving 6 bases between them. CDR3 DNA: TGCAGCGTAAAGTTAGCCAAAAACATTCAGTACTTC. Encoded protein: CSVKLAKNIQYF. Full variable domain (outside the CDR3, taken from reference TRBV29-1 and TRBJ2-4): SAVISQKPSRDICQRGTSLTIQCQVDSQVTMMFWYRQQPGQSLTLIATANQGSEATYESGFVIDKFPISRPNLTFSTLTVSNMSPEDSSIYLCSVKLAKNIQYFGAGTRLSVL.

This clonotype was detected many times. V and J are TRBV7-2 and TRBJ2-1, with TRBD2 identical over 7 bases. The CDR3 length is 17 residues. V was clipped by 3 bases and J by 2 bases; unmatched bases: 10. Germline V gene data show CDR1 as SGHTA and CDR2 as FQGNSA. This chain's CDR3 is CASSFGKHAGAYNEQFF. CDR3 nucleotide sequence: TGTGCCAGCAGCTTCGGAAAGCATGCGGGGGCCTACAATGAGCAGTTCTTC. Full variable domain (rest looked up from reference TRBV7-2 and TRBJ2-1): GAGVSQSPSNKVTEKGKDVELRCDPISGHTALYWYRQSLGQGLEFLIYFQGNSAPDKSGLPSDRFSAERTGGSVSTLTIQRTQQEDSAVYLCASSFGKHAGAYNEQFFGPGTRLTVL.